The T cell receptor beta chain under discussion was sequenced for a study of cytomegalovirus exposure and HLA in healthy donors. The PCR used 60 Vbeta and 13 Jbeta primers. Only in-frame clones appear in the TCRdb table, and some are missing; sequencing was by immunoSEQ multiplex PCR. The sample consists of 150,000 to 200,000 clones, around four fifths of them appearing once. Sequenced: PBMCs. This TCR came from a girl aged 2 to 10 in good health and CMV-seropositive.

Here the CDR3 reads CASSPGTGVGTDTQYF. CDR3 coding DNA: TGTGCCAGCAGCCCCGGGACAGGGGTGGGAACAGATACGCAGTATTTT. The chain links TRBV9 to TRBJ2-3; 10 bases map to TRBD1. Germline V lookup: CDR1 SGDLS, CDR2 YYNGEE. This CDR3 comprises 16 residues. The V gene end was trimmed by 4 bases and the J gene end by 3 bases; junction bases not matched to a gene: 8.